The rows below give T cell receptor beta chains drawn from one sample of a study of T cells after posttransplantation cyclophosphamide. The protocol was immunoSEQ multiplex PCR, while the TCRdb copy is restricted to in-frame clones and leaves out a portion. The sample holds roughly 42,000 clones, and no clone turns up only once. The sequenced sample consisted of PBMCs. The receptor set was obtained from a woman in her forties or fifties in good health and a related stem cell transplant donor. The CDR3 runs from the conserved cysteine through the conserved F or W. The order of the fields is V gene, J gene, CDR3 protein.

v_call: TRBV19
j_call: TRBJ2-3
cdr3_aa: CATRGSGDTQYF

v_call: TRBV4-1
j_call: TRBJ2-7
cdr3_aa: CASSQATGGLDPYEQYF

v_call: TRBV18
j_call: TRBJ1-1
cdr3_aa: CASSPPYSFGQGNTEAFF

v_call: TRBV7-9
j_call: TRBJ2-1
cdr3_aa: CASWVQAGEQFF

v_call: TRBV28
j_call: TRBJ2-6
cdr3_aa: CASSSQLSGANVLTF

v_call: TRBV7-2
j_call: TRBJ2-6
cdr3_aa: CASSPQTRTGGANVLTF

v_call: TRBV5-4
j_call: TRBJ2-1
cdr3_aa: CASSLDAGPYNEQFF

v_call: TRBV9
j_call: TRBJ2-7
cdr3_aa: CASSGGEGDSPWREQYF

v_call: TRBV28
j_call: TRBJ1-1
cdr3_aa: CASSLRGLDTEAFF

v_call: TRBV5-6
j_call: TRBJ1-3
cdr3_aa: CASSPDSPMDTIYF

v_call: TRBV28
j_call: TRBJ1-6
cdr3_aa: CASSFEAVSSYNSPLHF

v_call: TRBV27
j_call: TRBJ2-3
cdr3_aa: CASSPYLSPSTDTQYF

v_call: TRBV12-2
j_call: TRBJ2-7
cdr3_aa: CASRFDPGEVYEQYF

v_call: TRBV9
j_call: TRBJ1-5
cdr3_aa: CASSAGQVSNQPQHF

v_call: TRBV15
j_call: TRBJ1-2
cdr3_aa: CATSRKGVANYGYTF

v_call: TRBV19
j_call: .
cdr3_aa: CARSYRDRGLAEIYEQYF

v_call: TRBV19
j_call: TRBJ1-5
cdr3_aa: CASSPGTDNQPQHF

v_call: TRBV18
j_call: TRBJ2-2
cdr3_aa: CASSPRSLQGNTGELFF

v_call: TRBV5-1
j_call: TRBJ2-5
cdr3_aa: CASSLLDWWETQYF

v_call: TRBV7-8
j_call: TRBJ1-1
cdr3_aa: CASSLVIAGTTSRKTEAFF

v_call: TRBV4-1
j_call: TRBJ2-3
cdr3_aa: CASSQGSILTDTQYF

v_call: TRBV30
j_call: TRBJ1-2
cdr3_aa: CAYRTGSYGYTF

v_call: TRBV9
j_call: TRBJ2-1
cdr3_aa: CASSVQGAYYNEQFF

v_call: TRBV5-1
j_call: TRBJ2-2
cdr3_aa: CASSLGTGGNTGELFF

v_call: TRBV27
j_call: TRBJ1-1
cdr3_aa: CASSSTQNTEAFF

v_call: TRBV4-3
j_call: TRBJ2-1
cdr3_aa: CASSQDLLEGYEQFF

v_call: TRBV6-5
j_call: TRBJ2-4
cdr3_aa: CASSSPRGPSKNIQYF

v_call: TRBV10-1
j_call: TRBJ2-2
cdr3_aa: CASSESTGSGGELFF

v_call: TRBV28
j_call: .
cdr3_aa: CASSSPDRARYEQYF

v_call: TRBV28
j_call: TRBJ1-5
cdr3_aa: CASIAGTGFGQPQHF

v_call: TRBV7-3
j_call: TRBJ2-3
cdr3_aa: CASSPTLSPATQYF

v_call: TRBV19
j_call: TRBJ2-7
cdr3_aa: CASSDGTGGAYEQYF

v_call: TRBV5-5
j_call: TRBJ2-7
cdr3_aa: CASSLTGTYEQYF

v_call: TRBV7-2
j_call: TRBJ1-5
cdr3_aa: CASSPRGTANQPQHF

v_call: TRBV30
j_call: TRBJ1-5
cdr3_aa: CAWSVHSNQPQHF

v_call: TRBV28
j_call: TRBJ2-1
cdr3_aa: CASSLWTGAYNEQFF

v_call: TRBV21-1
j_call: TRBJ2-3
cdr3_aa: CASLGALDTQYF

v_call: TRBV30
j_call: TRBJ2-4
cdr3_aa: CAWSSKTGTGGVFAKNIQYF

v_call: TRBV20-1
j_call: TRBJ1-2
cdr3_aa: CSAGGAIGYTF

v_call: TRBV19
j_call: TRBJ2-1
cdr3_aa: CASSPRYNEQFF

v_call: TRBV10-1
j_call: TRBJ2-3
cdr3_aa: CASSESPSASTDTQYF

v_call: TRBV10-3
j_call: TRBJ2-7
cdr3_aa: CASQNQNRGTIHEQYF